These 5 T cell receptor beta chains share one sample of origin, sequenced in a study of blood T cells in healthy people across ages. A second roughly 6 to 12 cycle PCR used barcoded and J-beta primers. TCRdb re-called the 5' RACE reads with MiXCR, one entry per CDR3 protein. The repertoire has hundreds of thousands of distinct CDR3 sequences, less than 25% of them found once; the top ten carry approximately 10%. Separately, the same data were catalogued under a study of T cells of mothers and their children.

Sample: blood. These receptors all stem from a boy aged 10-17 years in good health.

The chain combines TRBV4-2 with TRBJ2-3; D gene uncertain. Germline values: CDR1 LGHNA, CDR2 YNFKEQ. The V gene lost 1 base and the J gene lost 6 bases, with 11 bases spanning the gap. The CDR3 covers 14 residues. The CDR3 spells CASSQGLLGDTQYF. CDR3 nucleotides: TGTGCCAGCAGCCAAGGGTTACTCGGGGATACGCAGTATTTT.

The chain employs TRBV5-6 and TRBJ2-1; D is uncertain. V lost 4 bases and J lost 0, with 11 bases in between. In germline, CDR1 is SGHDT, CDR2 YYEEEE. The length of the CDR3 is 15 residues. The CDR3 bases are TGTGCCAGCAGCCCAAATCCGAGCTCCTACAATGAGCAGTTCTTC. Its protein product is CASSPNPSSYNEQFF.

This clonotype was observed a handful of times. The gene calls are TRBV29-1 and TRBJ2-7; D call uncertain. The germline V gene encodes CDR1 SQVTM and CDR2 ANQGSEA. V gave up 0 bases and J gave up 9 bases, with 12 bases separating them. The CDR3 runs to 12 residues. The CDR3 coding sequence is TGCAGCGTTGAAGAAGGTGGCGGTTGGCAGTACTTC. This gives the protein CSVEEGGGWQYF.

This chain connects TRBV27 to TRBJ1-2, with 11 bases identical to TRBD1. CDR1 is MNHEY, CDR2 SMNVEV, per germline (reference sequence). The CDR3 spans 15 residues. Trimming removed 5 bases from V and 3 bases from J; junction bases left unmatched: 5. The CDR3 spells CASSPRTGGHYGYTF. In DNA form, the CDR3 reads TGTGCCAGCAGTCCCCGGACAGGGGGCCACTATGGCTACACCTTC.

This clonotype was counted between two and nine times. The chain is built from TRBV3-1 and TRBJ2-2, with D possibly TRBD2 on 5 matching bases. Trimming took off 1 base at V and 4 bases at J, with 7 bases between the two ends. Germline CDR1 reads LGHDT; CDR2 reads YNNKEL (reference sequence). This CDR3 is built from 14 residues. CDR3 residues: CASSQVRATGELFF. CDR3 DNA sequence: TGTGCCAGCAGCCAAGTGAGGGCCACCGGGGAGCTGTTTTTT.